Shown below are 2 T cell receptor beta chains from a single sample sequenced in a study of sequential checkpoint blockade in melanoma. Method: immunoSEQ multiplex PCR; TCRdb's copy keeps in-frame clones and lacks some. The table has 15,000 or so clones, about 67% seen once. Indicated treatment: randomized to nivolumab then ipilimumab (arm A) or the reverse (arm B). The starting material was CD8+ T cells sorted from blood (inferred from file names), obtained from a patient given nivolumab and ipilimumab in sequence. The receptors originated from a human donor with melanoma.

The V call is TRBV2, the J call TRBJ1-5; the D is unclear. The CDR3 contains 13 residues. V was shortened by 7 bases and J by 7 bases, with 14 bases between the two germline ends. Germline V CDR1 and CDR2: SNHLY, FYNNEI. The CDR3 protein is CASTSTRWQPQHF. The DNA of the CDR3 is TGTGCCAGCACCTCGACACGATGGCAGCCCCAGCATTTT.

V and J are TRBV4-1 and TRBJ1-2; 8 nucleotides match TRBD1. The CDR3 length is 12 residues. Per the germline V gene, CDR1 is MGHRA and CDR2 is YSYEKL. With V trimmed by 8 bases and J by 6 bases, 5 bases remained unmatched. The CDR3 region is CASQTGANGYTF. The DNA of the CDR3 is TGCGCCAGCCAGACAGGGGCTAATGGCTACACCTTC.